What follows are 15 T cell receptor beta chains derived from one specimen sequenced in a study of shared clonotypes between healthy human individuals. Sequencing used immunoSEQ multiplex PCR; TCRdb keeps in-frame clones, though not all of them. Of about 230,000 clones in the sample, about 65% are singletons; the top ten hold roughly 11%. The sequenced material came from memory CD4+ T cells sorted from blood. The subset denotes: CD45RA-negative fraction. The receptors shown here come from a man aged 30 to 45 in good health.

This chain connects TRBV2 to TRBJ1-5; D possibly corresponds to TRBD1 (6 bases). The germline V and J ends were trimmed by 2 bases and 5 bases, with 10 bases remaining between them. The CDR3 is 14 amino acids. The germline CDR1 and CDR2 sequences are SNHLY and FYNNEI. As DNA, the CDR3 is TGTGCCAGCAGTGAACGGTCAGGGGATCAGCCCCAGCATTTT. Translating gives CASSERSGDQPQHF. Based on the CDR3 plus reference TRBV2 and TRBJ1-5, the full variable domain is EPEVTQTPSHQVTQMGQEVILRCVPISNHLYFYWYRQILGQKVEFLVSFYNNEISEKSEIFDDQFSVERPDGSNFTLKIRSTKLEDSAMYFCASSERSGDQPQHFGDGTRLSIL.

The chain is built from TRBV4-2 and TRBJ2-3; D not certain. Germline values: CDR1 LGHNA, CDR2 YNFKEQ. This CDR3 spans 12 amino acids. The germline V and J ends were trimmed by 0 bases and 8 bases, with 6 bases remaining between them. This chain's CDR3 is CASSQDTRTQYF. CDR3 sequence (DNA): TGTGCCAGCAGCCAAGATACGCGTACGCAGTATTTT.

The rearrangement links TRBV28 to TRBJ1-1; D is unclear. The CDR3 loop spans 13 amino acids. Between the trimmed V and J ends, which lost 8 bases and 0 bases, there was a span of 10 bases. Germline CDR1 MDHEN, CDR2 SYDVKM. The CDR3: CASDESLNTEAFF. CDR3 in DNA: TGTGCCAGCGACGAAAGCTTGAACACTGAAGCTTTCTTT.

A few counts support this clone. The V and J genes are TRBV15 and TRBJ1-5; 7 nucleotides align to TRBD1. The V gene's germline CDR1 is LNHNV and CDR2 YYDKDF (reference sequence). The CDR3 is made up of 14 amino acids. Trimming at V came to 5 bases and at J to 6 bases, leaving 7 bases not matched to a gene. The CDR3 DNA sequence: TGTGCCACCAGCCAGACAGGGATCGGTCAGCCCCAGCATTTT. Translation: CATSQTGIGQPQHF.

This rearrangement joins TRBV5-4 to TRBJ2-7; 8 nucleotides match TRBD2. The CDR3 runs to 15 residues. After removal of 3 bases from V and 0 bases from J, the junction contained 5 bases not matched to a gene. Germline loops: CDR1 SGHNT, CDR2 YYREEE (reference sequence). This chain's CDR3 is CASSSSGPGSYEQYF. CDR3 sequence (DNA): TGTGCCAGCAGCTCTAGCGGGCCCGGCTCCTACGAGCAGTACTTC.

V gene TRBV10-1 combines with J gene TRBJ2-2, with 7 nucleotides matching TRBD2. The CDR3 spans 13 residues. Trimming removed 8 bases from V and 3 bases from J; junction bases left unmatched: 3. Germline CDR1 and CDR2: WNHNN and SYGVQD (reference sequence). CDR3 DNA sequence: TGCGCCAGCGGGAGGGCGGACACCGGGGAGCTGTTTTTT. This gives the protein CASGRADTGELFF.

This clone has ten or more counts. This chain uses TRBV6-6 with TRBJ2-1, with TRBD1 as a possible D gene (5 bases). Trimming cost V 2 bases and J 10 bases, with 12 bases left between them. CDR3 size: 13 residues. CDR1 and CDR2 (germline): MNHNY, SVGAGI (reference sequence). The CDR3 protein is CASSYLDSQEQFF. CDR3 coding DNA: TGTGCCAGCAGTTACCTCGACAGTCAAGAGCAGTTCTTC.

V usage is TRBV6-1 and J usage is TRBJ2-5; no definite D call. V lost 8 bases to trimming and J lost 5 bases, with 12 bases between them. CDR1 MNHNS and CDR2 SASEGT come from the germline V gene. The CDR3 sequence is 12 residues long. CDR3: CASATLGETQYF. Here the CDR3 DNA reads TGTGCCAGCGCCACCCTGGGGGAGACCCAGTACTTC.

The J gene is TRBJ2-1, the V gene TRBV6-5, with 8 bases that match TRBD2. Germline V gene data show CDR1 as MNHEY and CDR2 as SVGAGI. This CDR3 region has 15 residues. With V trimmed by 2 bases and J by 6 bases, 6 bases remained unmatched. The CDR3 nucleotides read TGTGCCAGCAGTTACCAAACCGGGACTAGCAATGAGCAGTTCTTC. Protein: CASSYQTGTSNEQFF.

The chain recombines TRBV6-1 with TRBJ2-3; no clear D gene. V was shortened by 10 bases and J by 3 bases, with 8 bases between the two germline ends. Germline V CDR1 and CDR2: MNHNS, SASEGT. The CDR3 runs to 11 residues. This CDR3 is CAISRTDTQYF. CDR3 DNA sequence: TGTGCCATATCCCGTACAGATACGCAGTATTTT.

The rearrangement joins TRBV30 to TRBJ1-1; TRBD1 agrees at 7 bases. CDR3 length equals 15 residues. Unmatched junction bases numbered 9, after V lost 1 base and J lost 4 bases. CDR1 is GTSNPN, CDR2 SVGIG, per germline (reference sequence). Written as DNA, the CDR3 is TGTGCCTGGAGTGGTCAGGGGGTCGGTTTCACTGAAGCTTTCTTT. Translation gives CAWSGQGVGFTEAFF.

The chain links TRBV2 to TRBJ2-1, with 7 bases lining up with TRBD2. Germline V gene lookup returns CDR1 SNHLY and CDR2 FYNNEI. Germline trimming cut 9 bases from V and 3 bases from J; bases unmatched to any gene: 8. CDR3 size: 14 residues. In DNA, the CDR3 is TGTGCCAGTGGTGGGCAGCGGGACTACAATGAGCAGTTCTTC. Protein product: CASGGQRDYNEQFF.

The rearrangement joins TRBV7-6 to TRBJ1-3; a possible D gene is TRBD1 (6 bases). This CDR3 comprises 13 residues. The V gene's germline CDR1 is SGHVS and CDR2 FNYEAQ. V was pared by 5 bases and J by 8 bases, with 13 bases between. In DNA form, the CDR3 reads TGTGCCAGCAGCCCCGGCAGGGGTGACACCATATATTTT. Translating gives CASSPGRGDTIYF.

The chain joins TRBV10-2 to TRBJ2-7, with a possible D match to TRBD1 (5 bases). Germline CDR1 and CDR2: WSHSY and SAAADI. V lost 2 bases, J lost 4 bases, and 15 bases lay in between. The CDR3 consists of 15 residues. The CDR3 loop is CASSEPGKIVYEQYF. CDR3 bases: TGCGCCAGCAGTGAGCCAGGGAAAATCGTTTACGAGCAGTACTTC.

The chain combines TRBV18 with TRBJ1-1; D unresolved. Per the germline V gene, CDR1 is KGHSH and CDR2 is LQKENI. With 5 bases removed from V and 2 bases from J, the gap between germline ends came to 9 bases. CDR3 size: 13 residues. The CDR3 sequence is CASSESPNTEAFF. CDR3 bases: TGTGCCAGCTCAGAATCTCCAAACACTGAAGCTTTCTTT.